The 29 T cell receptor beta chains below were found in one sample sequenced in a study of T-cell reconstitution after alpha-beta-depleted transplantation in children. Unique molecular identifiers were used to barcode this TCRbeta library. TCRdb re-called the PCR reads through MiXCR, storing one row per CDR3 protein. The sample records 750,000 to 950,000 distinct CDR3 sequences, roughly 15% being singletons. Sequenced material: PBMCs, mostly from graft donor cells, taken 360 days after TCRalphabeta/CD19-depleted stem cell transplant. Every receptor here comes from a male patient younger than 18 who had a stem cell transplant for acute lymphoblastic leukemia, so the T cells may come from the graft donor.

This sequence joins TRBV6-5 and TRBJ2-1, with a possible D match to TRBD1 (5 bases). Per germline, CDR1 MNHEY and CDR2 SVGAGI. V dropped 7 bases and J dropped 7 bases, with 20 bases sitting between them. This CDR3 contains 15 residues. CDR3 in amino acids: CASKGLPLGPNEQFF. The CDR3 DNA follows: TGTGCCAGCAAGGGGCTACCACTGGGCCCAAATGAGCAGTTCTTC.

The chain uses TRBV29-1 and TRBJ2-7; possible D gene TRBD2, 6 bases. V shed 6 bases and J shed 4 bases, with 16 bases lying between them. Germline CDR1 reads SQVTM; CDR2 reads ANQGSEA. The CDR3 covers 13 residues. The CDR3 coding sequence is TGCAGCGTGGCCTGGAGGGAGAGTTACGAGCAGTACTTC. Translation: CSVAWRESYEQYF.

This clonotype was seen only a few times. The chain joins TRBV11-3 to TRBJ2-2; D unclear. Germline V gene lookup returns CDR1 SGHNT and CDR2 YENEEA. The CDR3 contains 15 residues. V gave up 1 base and J gave up 5 bases, with 11 bases separating them. The CDR3 reads CASSLVNRATGELFF. CDR3 bases: TGTGCCAGCAGCTTAGTGAACCGGGCGACCGGGGAGCTGTTTTTT.

This chain connects TRBV3-1 to TRBJ2-3; D possibly corresponds to TRBD2 (6 bases). The V end lost 3 bases, the J end lost 2 bases, and 12 bases lay between the germline ends. The CDR3 totals 15 residues. Germline V gives CDR1 LGHDT, CDR2 YNNKEL (reference sequence). CDR3: CASSHRDSPTDTQYF. DNA of the CDR3: TGTGCCAGCAGCCATAGGGACTCGCCCACAGATACGCAGTATTTT.

This clonotype occurred a few times. The CDR3, as DNA: TGCGCCAGCAGCCAAGAGGGACTAGCGGGACCCGAGCAGTTCTTC. This sequence encodes CASSQEGLAGPEQFF. The chain recombines TRBV4-1 with TRBJ2-1; 13 bases align to TRBD2. V lost 0 bases, J lost 10 bases, and 3 bases stayed unmatched. This CDR3 is 15 amino acids long. The germline gives CDR1 MGHRA, CDR2 YSYEKL.

V and J are TRBV7-9 and TRBJ2-3; D is perhaps TRBD2 (6 bases). The CDR3 covers 16 residues. The ends were cut back, 4 bases at V and 4 bases at J, with 18 bases in the middle. Per germline, CDR1 SEHNR and CDR2 FQNEAQ (reference sequence). CDR3 sequence: CASSSSLAGRADTQYF. The CDR3 nucleotides read TGTGCCAGCAGCTCCTCTCTCGCCGGGAGAGCAGATACGCAGTATTTT.

This clonotype was picked up a small number of times. The chain recombines TRBV12-3 or TRBV12-4 with TRBJ1-2, with 8 bases aligning to TRBD1. This CDR3 has 12 residues. The junction had 4 bases not matched to a gene; V was cut back by 5 bases and J by 8 bases. CDR3 region: CASSRGQGGYTF. For the CDR3, the DNA is TGTGCCAGCAGTCGCGGACAGGGCGGCTACACCTTC.

The rearrangement uses TRBV11-2 and TRBJ2-6; 8 nucleotides agree with TRBD1. The CDR3 sequence is 16 residues long. The ends lost 5 bases at V and 2 bases at J; junction bases unmatched: 5. Looked up from germline, CDR1 is SGHAT and CDR2 is FQNNGV. DNA for the CDR3: TGTGCCAGCAGCCGATGGACAGGGACTGGGGCCAACGTCCTGACTTTC. Its protein is CASSRWTGTGANVLTF.

This clonotype has more than one count but fewer than ten. The chain links TRBV29-1 to TRBJ1-1; D gene uncertain. The CDR3 has 14 amino acids. Germline V CDR1 and CDR2: SQVTM, ANQGSEA. V was pared by 8 bases and J by 1 base, with 17 bases between. CDR3 bases: TGCAGCACTCTAGAGAGACTGGGGAACACTGAAGCTTTCTTT. This gives the protein CSTLERLGNTEAFF.

The J gene is TRBJ2-7, the V gene TRBV7-9; 10 nucleotides align to TRBD1. CDR3 length: 16 amino acids. The V gene's germline CDR1 is SEHNR and CDR2 FQNEAQ (reference sequence). J gave up 3 bases and V 3 bases, and 8 bases lay outside the gene matches. In nucleotides, the CDR3 is TGTGCCAGCAGCTTGCTAGGGACAGGGGTGTTCTACGAGCAGTACTTC. Its protein is CASSLLGTGVFYEQYF.

The chain couples TRBV11-2 to TRBJ2-3, with TRBD2 matching 8 bases. With 3 bases clipped from V and 1 base from J, the junction kept 6 bases outside the gene matches. Germline V gene data show CDR1 as SGHAT and CDR2 as FQNNGV. The CDR3 is 16 amino acids. The CDR3 DNA reads TGTGCCAGCAGCTTCCCAGCGGGAGTCGGCACAGATACGCAGTATTTT. Encoded protein: CASSFPAGVGTDTQYF.

The chain couples TRBV5-1 to TRBJ2-2; either TRBD1 or TRBD2 may supply D (6 bases each). Trimming removed 2 bases from V and 7 bases from J, with 15 bases in between. The CDR3 is made up of 15 amino acids. Germline V gene sequence: CDR1 SGHRS, CDR2 YFSETQ. CDR3 DNA: TGCGCCAGCAGCTTTATTGGGGGGCGAAACGGGGAGCTGTTTTTT. Its translation: CASSFIGGRNGELFF.

This clonotype has at least ten counts. The rearrangement joins TRBV10-3 to TRBJ2-7; TRBD1 might be the D (5 bases). The V end lost 0 bases, the J end lost 3 bases, and 9 bases lay between the germline ends. Per germline, CDR1 ENHRY and CDR2 SYGVKD. The CDR3 covers 14 residues. The CDR3 DNA reads as TGTGCCATCAGTGAGTCGGGCAGGGACTACGAGCAGTACTTC. It yields the protein CAISESGRDYEQYF.

This clonotype was picked up one time. The chain carries TRBV7-3 and TRBJ2-5; D is unresolved. V shed 2 bases and J shed 3 bases, with 10 bases lying between them. The germline V gene has CDR1 SGHTA and CDR2 FQGTGA. This CDR3 has 14 amino acids. The CDR3 reads CASSLSEDEETQYF. The CDR3 nucleotides read TGTGCCAGCAGCTTATCGGAAGACGAAGAGACCCAGTACTTC.

This clonotype was counted between two and nine times. CDR3 bases: TGTGCCAGCAGCTTGCCCGGGACTAGAAACAATGAGCAGTTCTTC. Translated: CASSLPGTRNNEQFF. V and J are TRBV5-6 and TRBJ2-1, with TRBD2 matching over 8 bases. J was trimmed by 5 bases and V by 1 base; bases with no gene match: 5. CDR3 size: 15 residues. CDR1 and CDR2 from the germline V gene are SGHDT and YYEEEE.

This chain links TRBV15 with TRBJ2-4; D is undetermined. This CDR3 has 15 amino acids. Looked up from germline, CDR1 is LNHNV and CDR2 is YYDKDF (reference sequence). The V end was cut by 5 bases, the J end by 4 bases, with 15 bases between. The CDR3 is CATSGRGGQKNIQYF. The CDR3 DNA is TGTGCCACCAGCGGTAGAGGTGGGCAGAAAAACATTCAGTACTTC.

The chain uses TRBV4-1 and TRBJ1-5; tentatively, D is TRBD1 (5 bases). This CDR3 contains 18 residues. The V gene lost 1 base and the J gene lost 4 bases, with 20 bases spanning the gap. Germline lookup yields CDR1 MGHRA and CDR2 YSYEKL. The CDR3 sequence: CASSQGRSRGPINQPQHF. The CDR3 coding sequence is TGCGCCAGCAGCCAAGGCCGGTCCCGGGGCCCGATTAATCAGCCCCAGCATTTT.

This clonotype was counted ten times or more. J is TRBJ2-5 and V is TRBV6-6, with a possible D match to TRBD2 (5 bases). CDR1 MNHNY and CDR2 SVGAGI come from the germline V gene (reference sequence). V dropped 2 bases and J dropped 5 bases, with 9 bases sitting between them. The CDR3 length is 13 residues. DNA of the CDR3: TGTGCCAGCAGTTACGGCCGGAGGGAGACCCAGTACTTC. Amino acid sequence: CASSYGRRETQYF.

This clonotype appeared a few times. This chain links TRBV5-1 with TRBJ2-7; D call uncertain. Germline V lookup: CDR1 SGHRS, CDR2 YFSETQ. CDR3 length: 15 residues. Deletions cut 0 bases from V and 2 bases from J, with 12 bases between. Here the CDR3 reads CASSLGVDTAYEQYF. CDR3 nucleotide sequence: TGCGCCAGCAGCTTGGGGGTCGACACGGCCTACGAGCAGTACTTC.

In this sample, this clonotype turned up a few times. The chain links TRBV10-3 to TRBJ2-7; perhaps TRBD2 as D (6 bases). In germline, CDR1 is ENHRY, CDR2 SYGVKD. The CDR3 has 12 amino acids. Trimming removed 8 bases at V and 3 bases at J, with 11 bases between. CDR3 coding DNA: TGTGCCATCTCCCGGGACTTCTACGAGCAGTACTTC. This gives the protein CAISRDFYEQYF.

This rearrangement joins TRBV12-3 or TRBV12-4 to TRBJ1-1; D uncertain. The CDR3 length is 13 residues. V gave up 6 bases and J gave up 0 bases, with 8 bases separating them. CDR3 amino acids: CASSVTMNTEAFF. The CDR3 DNA reads TGTGCCAGCAGCGTAACAATGAACACTGAAGCTTTCTTT.

This clonotype showed up just a few times. V usage is TRBV12-3 or TRBV12-4 and J usage is TRBJ2-1; 7 positions agree with TRBD2. The CDR3 is 13 residues long. Trimming cost V 3 bases and J 8 bases; bases outside gene matches: 4. CDR3 protein: CASSLGGPYEQFF. CDR3 DNA sequence: TGTGCCAGCAGTTTGGGAGGGCCGTATGAGCAGTTCTTC.

This clonotype was observed at least ten times. This chain links TRBV12-3 or TRBV12-4 with TRBJ2-1, with D unclear. The length of the CDR3 is 15 residues. V lost 7 bases and J lost 0, with 13 bases in between. CDR3 sequence: CASTPFQFSYNEQFF. DNA for the CDR3: TGTGCCAGCACCCCATTTCAGTTCTCCTACAATGAGCAGTTCTTC.

The chain combines TRBV10-2 with TRBJ2-7, with 7 bases aligning to TRBD2. CDR1 and CDR2 (germline): WSHSY, SAAADI. J gave up 2 bases and V 1 base, and 5 bases lay outside the gene matches. The CDR3 runs 15 residues. The CDR3 here is CASSEWATSAYEQYF. The CDR3, as DNA: TGCGCCAGCAGTGAGTGGGCTACTAGCGCCTACGAGCAGTACTTC.

Notes on this clonotype: A read error may be the cause here, since a much bigger clone is one base away. Without the conserved terminal phenylalanine or tryptophan, this CDR3 likely stems from a read error. The J gene is TRBJ2-5, the V gene TRBV29-1; D not resolved. Per the germline V gene, CDR1 is SQVTM and CDR2 is ANQGSEA. With 1 base removed from V and 3 bases from J, the gap between germline ends came to 9 bases. The CDR3 has 13 residues. The CDR3: CSVEGWQKETQYC. The DNA for the CDR3 is TGCAGCGTTGAAGGGTGGCAGAAAGAGACCCAGTACTGC.

This clonotype was seen a few times. The chain carries TRBV5-1 and TRBJ2-3; either TRBD1 or TRBD2 may supply D (6 bases each). The CDR3 sequence is 15 residues long. V lost 2 bases and J lost 2, with 12 bases in between. Germline CDR1 and CDR2: SGHRS and YFSETQ. The CDR3 DNA is TGCGCCAGCAGCTTAGACAGGACTATCACAGATACGCAGTATTTT. It encodes CASSLDRTITDTQYF.

This clonotype was counted at least ten times. V is TRBV5-1 and J is TRBJ1-4; D gene ambiguous. The CDR3 length is 14 residues. V dropped 2 bases and J dropped 0 bases, with 5 bases sitting between them. CDR1 SGHRS and CDR2 YFSETQ come from the germline V gene. The CDR3 region is CASSFVATNEKLFF. The CDR3 DNA reads as TGCGCCAGCAGCTTCGTTGCAACTAATGAAAAACTGTTTTTT.

In its sample, this clonotype was seen a few times. CDR3 protein: CASSTHITINYGYTF. As DNA, the CDR3 is TGCGCCAGCAGCACCCACATCACGATTAACTATGGCTACACCTTC. This rearrangement joins TRBV5-1 to TRBJ1-2; D not certain. Trimming shortened V by 4 bases and J by 1 base, and 14 bases separated the two germline ends. The length of the CDR3 is 15 residues. Per the germline V gene, CDR1 is SGHRS and CDR2 is YFSETQ.

Only a few counts were recorded for this clonotype. The gene calls are TRBV2 and TRBJ2-3, with D maybe TRBD2 (5 bases). Per the germline V gene, CDR1 is SNHLY and CDR2 is FYNNEI. The germline V and J ends were trimmed by 10 bases and 2 bases, with 22 bases remaining between them. The CDR3 length is 16 residues. The CDR3 reads CAKSRLAPKDTDTQYF. In nucleotides, the CDR3 is TGTGCCAAATCACGGCTAGCACCTAAGGACACAGATACGCAGTATTTT. Supplemented by reference TRBV2 and TRBJ2-3, the full variable domain reads EPEVTQTPSHQVTQMGQEVILRCVPISNHLYFYWYRQILGQKVEFLVSFYNNEISEKSEIFDDQFSVERPDGSNFTLKIRSTKLEDSAMYFCAKSRLAPKDTDTQYFGPGTRLTVL.